The sequence of this TCR beta chain was determined in a study of CD8 T cells in Susac syndrome. Overall study findings and caveats: As the study acknowledged, the number of individuals in its TCR sequencing and HLA analysis was relatively small.

While CD8+ and CD4+ T cells were isolated negatively, TEMRA cells were enriched by FACS. Notes on this clonotype: The antigen is unknown.

RNA amounts of roughly 0.5 to 1 ug underwent reverse transcription with random hexamers. A single record per CDR3 protein comes from TCRdb applying MiXCR to the immunoSEQ multiplex PCR reads. The table shows 150,000 to 200,000 distinct CDR3 sequences, with just under 95% occurring only once. There are 14 residues in the CDR3. This TCR derives from a human donor in good health. Material for sequencing was CD4+ T cells from PBMCs. The chain employs TRBV21-1 and TRBJ1-1; the table calls TRBD1, which could not be checked here. TRBV21-1 is assigned pseudogene status. CDR3 residues: CARSLWGMNTEAFF. CDR3 bases: TGTGCCAGGTCGTTATGGGGGATGAACACTGAAGCTTTCTTT.